One sample yielded the 24 T cell receptor beta chains listed below, sequenced in a study of identical twins. TCRdb ran MiXCR on the 5' RACE reads and lists one entry per CDR3 protein. The sample lists about 690,000 distinct CDR3 sequences, approximately 6% occurring once. Sample: naive T cells sorted from blood. All receptors come from a young man in good health.

V is TRBV5-1 and J is TRBJ2-5; 13 nucleotides agree with TRBD2. The CDR3 is 17 residues long. Germline assignment: CDR1 SGHRS and CDR2 YFSETQ. Trimming cost V 0 bases and J 2 bases; bases outside gene matches: 4. The CDR3 loop is CASSLARTSGGQETQYF. The CDR3 nucleotides read TGCGCCAGCAGCTTGGCCCGGACTAGCGGGGGACAAGAGACCCAGTACTTC.

The chain uses TRBV5-1 and TRBJ2-7; the match to TRBD1 covers 7 bases. This CDR3 comprises 15 residues. V was clipped by 0 bases and J by 2 bases; unmatched bases: 5. Germline assignment: CDR1 SGHRS and CDR2 YFSETQ. The CDR3 DNA follows: TGCGCCAGCAGCTTGGGGGACAGCACCACCTACGAGCAGTACGTC. Encoded protein: CASSLGDSTTYEQYV.

This clonotype was found many times. The rearrangement uses TRBV3-1 and TRBJ2-1; D gene uncertain. Germline-derived CDR1 and CDR2 are LGHDT and YNNKEL (reference sequence). CDR3 length equals 11 residues. V dropped 5 bases and J dropped 9 bases, with 8 bases sitting between them. DNA for the CDR3: TGTGCCAGCAGCACGGTCGGTGAGCAGTTCTTC. Protein product: CASSTVGEQFF.

This clonotype was observed at least ten times. The genes are TRBV5-1 and TRBJ2-1; TRBD2 matches at 9 bases. After removal of 4 bases from V and 4 bases from J, the junction contained 6 bases not matched to a gene. This CDR3 spans 15 amino acids. CDR1 is SGHRS, CDR2 YFSETQ, per germline. The CDR3 DNA is TGCGCCAGCAGCCTGACTAGCGGAGCATACAATGAGCAGTTCTTC. Encoded protein: CASSLTSGAYNEQFF. Using reference TRBV5-1 and TRBJ2-1 for the parts outside the CDR3, the full variable domain is KAGVTQTPRYLIKTRGQQVTLSCSPISGHRSVSWYQQTPGQGLQFLFEYFSETQRNKGNFPGRFSGRQFSNSRSEMNVSTLELGDSALYLCASSLTSGAYNEQFFGPGTRLTVL.

This clonotype came up a few times. The chain carries TRBV4-1 and TRBJ1-4; TRBD1 matches at 9 bases. V was pared by 1 base and J by 2 bases, with 11 bases of the junction left unmatched. This CDR3 contains 19 residues. Germline CDR1 and CDR2: MGHRA and YSYEKL. The CDR3 protein is CASSQARGQGIMTNEKLFF. Here the CDR3 DNA reads TGCGCCAGCAGCCAAGCCCGTGGACAGGGGATTATGACTAATGAAAAACTGTTTTTT.

V is TRBV3-1 and J is TRBJ2-5, with a possible D match to TRBD2 (6 bases). The germline CDR1 and CDR2 sequences are LGHDT and YNNKEL (reference sequence). The germline V and J ends were trimmed by 1 base and 2 bases, with 14 bases remaining between them. This CDR3 has 16 residues. CDR3 region: CASSQAGMAGQETQYF. The CDR3 region has the DNA TGTGCCAGCAGCCAAGCCGGGATGGCGGGACAAGAGACCCAGTACTTC.

This clonotype was seen more than once but under ten times. The chain links TRBV18 to TRBJ1-1; 8 bases are a match to TRBD1. The germline V gene encodes CDR1 KGHSH and CDR2 LQKENI. V was pared by 7 bases and J by 3 bases, with 7 bases of the junction left unmatched. The CDR3 extends over 14 amino acids. CDR3 region: CASLARGLDTEAFF. CDR3 coding DNA: TGTGCCAGCTTAGCCAGGGGGCTGGACACTGAAGCTTTCTTT.

This sequence joins TRBV2 and TRBJ2-5, with D hard to call. CDR1 is SNHLY, CDR2 FYNNEI, per germline. This CDR3 comprises 15 residues. Deletions cut 0 bases from V and 1 base from J, with 9 bases between. The CDR3 coding sequence is TGTGCCAGCAGTGAAGCCTTAAGACCCCAAGAGACCCAGTACTTC. Protein product: CASSEALRPQETQYF.

V and J are TRBV18 and TRBJ1-1, with TRBD1 identical over 8 bases. Per germline, CDR1 KGHSH and CDR2 LQKENI. The CDR3 length is 18 residues. Trimming took 1 base from V and 1 from J; bases not matched to a gene: 11. The CDR3: CASSPRSTGGRTNTEAFF. The CDR3 coding sequence is TGTGCCAGCTCACCACGATCAACAGGGGGTAGGACGAACACTGAAGCTTTCTTT.

V gene TRBV7-9 combines with J gene TRBJ2-1; D is undetermined. The germline CDR1 and CDR2 sequences are SEHNR and FQNEAQ (reference sequence). The CDR3 is 14 residues long. Trimming took off 4 bases at V and 7 bases at J, with 14 bases between the two ends. CDR3 DNA: TGTGCCAGCAGCTCAAAAGGACGGCAGAATGAGCAGTTCTTC. Its protein product is CASSSKGRQNEQFF.

The table lists this clonotype with a few counts. This chain connects TRBV18 to TRBJ2-3, with D possibly TRBD2 on 6 matching bases. V lost 1 base to trimming and J lost 3 bases, with 14 bases between them. The length of the CDR3 is 16 residues. Looked up from germline, CDR1 is KGHSH and CDR2 is LQKENI. The CDR3 nucleotides read TGTGCCAGCTCACCACGGGACGGGAGTCTTACAGATACGCAGTATTTT. Translating gives CASSPRDGSLTDTQYF.

This clonotype was detected many times. The gene calls are TRBV7-2 and TRBJ2-7, with D unclear. Trimming took 0 bases from V and 7 from J, leaving 7 bases between them. CDR1 and CDR2 from the germline V gene are SGHTA and FQGNSA. The CDR3 spans 12 residues. The CDR3 DNA sequence: TGTGCCAGCAGCTTAGCAACGGGTGAGCAGTACTTC. Its protein is CASSLATGEQYF.

This clonotype has just a few counts. The V call is TRBV3-1, the J call TRBJ1-1; 7 bases agree with TRBD1. This CDR3 region has 15 residues. V was pared by 3 bases and J by 5 bases, with 9 bases of the junction left unmatched. Germline assignment: CDR1 LGHDT and CDR2 YNNKEL (reference sequence). The chain's CDR3 is CASSQAGGMGTEAFF. CDR3 bases: TGTGCCAGCAGCCAGGCAGGGGGGATGGGGACTGAAGCTTTCTTT. Full variable domain (rest looked up from reference TRBV3-1 and TRBJ1-1): DTAVSQTPKYLVTQMGNDKSIKCEQNLGHDTMYWYKQDSKKFLKIMFSYNNKELIINETVPNRFSPKSPDKAHLNLHINSLELGDSAVYFCASSQAGGMGTEAFFGQGTRLTVV.

This clonotype was seen a handful of times. The V gene is TRBV18, the J gene TRBJ2-7; D not certain. Germline CDR1 KGHSH, CDR2 LQKENI. The germline V and J ends were trimmed by 3 bases and 3 bases, with 12 bases remaining between them. The CDR3 covers 14 residues. The CDR3 sequence is CASSPMKGFYEQYV. CDR3 DNA: TGTGCCAGCTCACCGATGAAAGGTTTCTACGAGCAGTACGTC.

This clonotype was recorded a few times. The rearrangement uses TRBV3-1 and TRBJ2-7, with D hard to call. CDR1 is LGHDT, CDR2 YNNKEL, per germline (reference sequence). V was cut by 0 bases and J by 7 bases, with 13 bases left in between. The CDR3 is 14 amino acids. The CDR3 is CASSQDRASREQYF. In nucleotides, the CDR3 is TGTGCCAGCAGCCAAGATAGGGCCTCGAGGGAGCAGTACTTC.

This clonotype was observed a few times. The gene calls are TRBV28 and TRBJ2-3; 12 bases line up with TRBD2. The V gene's germline CDR1 is MDHEN and CDR2 SYDVKM. This CDR3 contains 17 residues. Unmatched junction bases numbered 6, after V lost 4 bases and J lost 1 base. The CDR3 nucleotides are TGTGCCAGCAGTTCCAGACTAGCGGGAGAGGGCACAGATACGCAGTATTTT. Its protein is CASSSRLAGEGTDTQYF.

This clonotype was recorded at least ten times. The rearrangement uses TRBV7-2 and TRBJ2-1, with 8 bases identical to TRBD1. The germline V gene has CDR1 SGHTA and CDR2 FQGNSA. CDR3 size: 15 residues. V was clipped by 4 bases and J by 10 bases; unmatched bases: 12. The CDR3 reads CASSSWTGLKREQFF. Here the CDR3 DNA reads TGTGCCAGCAGCTCCTGGACAGGGCTTAAACGGGAGCAGTTCTTC.

This clonotype was observed at least ten times. The chain combines TRBV6-5 with TRBJ1-3; no definite D call. Deletions cut 0 bases from V and 4 bases from J, with 7 bases between. Germline-derived CDR1 and CDR2 are MNHEY and SVGAGI. This CDR3 has 14 residues. CDR3 in amino acids: CASSYSKQGNTIYF. DNA for the CDR3: TGTGCCAGCAGTTACTCGAAACAGGGAAACACCATATATTTT.

This chain uses TRBV15 with TRBJ2-3; 10 bases fit TRBD2. The V and J ends lost 0 bases and 4 bases, in that order; junction bases with no gene match: 7. CDR3 size: 17 residues. Germline V gene data show CDR1 as LNHNV and CDR2 as YYDKDF (reference sequence). In DNA form, the CDR3 reads TGTGCCACCAGCAGAGAGCCTAGCGGGAGTGAGGCAGATACGCAGTATTTT. Translated, it gives CATSREPSGSEADTQYF.

In this sample, this clonotype turned up many times. J is TRBJ1-5 and V is TRBV20-1; no definite D call. V was clipped by 6 bases and J by 5 bases, with 14 bases between them. Germline values: CDR1 DFQATT, CDR2 SNEGSKA (reference sequence). The CDR3 has 13 residues. CDR3: CSAVADSHQPQHF. The CDR3 bases are TGCAGTGCCGTCGCCGATAGTCATCAGCCCCAGCATTTT.

In its sample, this clonotype was seen many times. This chain connects TRBV5-1 to TRBJ2-3; D remains unclear. The CDR3 length is 13 residues. Germline V gene lookup returns CDR1 SGHRS and CDR2 YFSETQ. Trimming took off 0 bases at V and 2 bases at J, with 4 bases between the two ends. In DNA, the CDR3 is TGCGCCAGCAGCTTGGGATCCACAGATACGCAGTATTTT. It translates to CASSLGSTDTQYF.

This clonotype came up a few times. The rearrangement links TRBV30 to TRBJ2-1; D possibly corresponds to TRBD2 (7 bases). V was pared by 0 bases and J by 2 bases, with 11 bases between. Germline-derived CDR1 and CDR2 are GTSNPN and SVGIG (reference sequence). CDR3 length equals 15 residues. The CDR3 protein is CAWSVAGGPYNEQFF. CDR3 DNA: TGTGCCTGGAGTGTCGCCGGGGGGCCCTACAATGAGCAGTTCTTC.

This clonotype appeared a few times. The rearrangement links TRBV25-1 to TRBJ2-1; 8 nucleotides match TRBD1. The CDR3 extends over 16 amino acids. The ends lost 0 bases at V and 3 bases at J; junction bases unmatched: 4. Germline CDR1 is MGHDK and CDR2 is SYGVNS. The CDR3: CASSEYRTGYYNEQFF. CDR3 in DNA: TGTGCCAGCAGTGAATACCGGACAGGGTACTACAATGAGCAGTTCTTC. The complete variable domain, with remaining parts taken from reference TRBV25-1 and TRBJ2-1, reads EADIYQTPRYLVIGTGKKITLECSQTMGHDKMYWYQQDPGMELHLIHYSYGVNSTEKGDLSSESTVSRIRTEHFPLTLESARPSHTSQYLCASSEYRTGYYNEQFFGPGTRLTVL.

The chain combines TRBV4-2 with TRBJ2-7; 12 bases match TRBD2. Germline V gene sequence: CDR1 LGHNA, CDR2 YNFKEQ. This CDR3 has 16 residues. V shed 0 bases and J 4 bases; nucleotides not matched to a gene: 4. CDR3 sequence: CASSQDRTSGTYEQYF. In DNA, the CDR3 is TGTGCCAGCAGCCAAGATAGGACTAGCGGGACTTACGAGCAGTACTTC.